This T cell receptor beta chain was documented in a study of blood T cell repertoires in COVID-19. V shed 4 bases, J shed 4 bases, and the junction held 8 bases outside the gene matches. Germline values: CDR1 MGHDK, CDR2 SYGVNS. This CDR3 spans 15 amino acids. Measured with immunoSEQ multiplex PCR; TCRdb has only the in-frame clones, and not every one. This table holds roughly 310,000 clones, about nine tenths found once. Material: peripheral blood. The genes are TRBV25-1 and TRBJ1-1, with 8 bases that match TRBD1. The TCR sequence derives from a woman in her twenties or thirties with COVID-19, enrolled during active disease. The CDR3 here is CASSAIDRGGTEAFF. CDR3 nucleotides: TGTGCCAGCAGTGCTATCGACAGGGGAGGCACTGAAGCTTTCTTT.